A single sample gave rise to the 14 T cell receptor beta chains below, sequenced in a study of Graves' ophthalmopathy and Graves' hyperthyroidism. Transcripts of RNA were the source for amplifying TCR beta CDR3 regions. The library came from an HTBI-primed first-round RT-PCR and a second-round multiplex PCR. Via MiXCR, TCRdb re-called the multiplex PCR reads, giving one row per CDR3 protein. The sample records about 700,000 distinct CDR3 sequences, approximately 40% being singletons. The specimen was peripheral blood. The receptors were sampled from an adult man with Graves' ophthalmopathy.

The chain carries TRBV24-1 and TRBJ2-2, with D tentatively TRBD2 (7 bases). The V end lost 6 bases, the J end lost 4 bases, and 17 bases lay between the germline ends. The CDR3 contains 16 residues. Germline V gene lookup returns CDR1 KGHDR and CDR2 SFDVKD. CDR3 DNA: TGTGCCACCAGTCCTGCCGGGGGGCCCAGCACCGGGGAGCTGTTTTTT. This codes for CATSPAGGPSTGELFF.

V usage is TRBV7-3 and J usage is TRBJ2-3; TRBD2 might be the D (7 bases). Germline loops: CDR1 SGHTA, CDR2 FQGTGA. V shed 4 bases and J shed 9 bases, with 17 bases lying between them. This CDR3 contains 14 residues. As DNA, the CDR3 is TGTGCCAGCAGCTCCCTGGGGGGGACATCAACGCAGTATTTT. Amino acid sequence: CASSSLGGTSTQYF.

With respect to this clonotype: Given a much more abundant clone one base away, this may be a read error. Here the CDR3 omits its conserved ending phenylalanine or tryptophan, so a read error is the likely source. The rearrangement joins TRBV20-1 to TRBJ1-2, with a tentative D call TRBD1 (5 bases). The CDR3 is 11 residues long. Germline assignment: CDR1 DFQATT and CDR2 SNEGSKA (reference sequence). Trimming pared 5 bases from V and 5 bases from J, leaving 9 bases between. CDR3 sequence reads: CSAGGGYGYTL. CDR3 nucleotide sequence: TGCAGTGCTGGTGGGGGGTATGGCTACACCCTC.

This clonotype was picked up a small number of times. The chain uses TRBV14 and TRBJ2-5; 8 positions match TRBD2. Germline trimming cut 1 base from V and 6 bases from J; bases unmatched to any gene: 7. Germline loops: CDR1 SGHDN, CDR2 FVKESK. The CDR3 loop spans 15 amino acids. Here the CDR3 DNA reads TGTGCCAGCAGCCAAGGACACAGCGGGGGAAAGACCCAGTACTTC. Translating gives CASSQGHSGGKTQYF.

V usage is TRBV12-3 or TRBV12-4 and J usage is TRBJ1-2; TRBD1 is a possible D gene (5 bases). The CDR3 contains 11 residues. The V and J ends lost 7 bases and 6 bases respectively, with 9 bases between them. CDR3 nucleotides: TGTGCCAGCACCCCAGGGAATGGCTACACCTTC. This sequence encodes CASTPGNGYTF.

The CDR3 DNA reads TGTGCCAGCAGCGTAGCACAGGGACACACCGGGGAGCTGTTTTTT. Encoded protein: CASSVAQGHTGELFF. V is TRBV9 and J is TRBJ2-2; D is possibly TRBD1 (6 bases). This CDR3 contains 15 residues. Trimming took off 0 bases at V and 3 bases at J, with 9 bases between the two ends. CDR1 is SGDLS and CDR2 is YYNGEE in the germline V gene.

This clonotype was detected many times. This chain uses TRBV7-9 with TRBJ1-1, with D hard to call. CDR1 and CDR2 from the germline V gene are SEHNR and FQNEAQ (reference sequence). The ends were cut back, 1 base at V and 7 bases at J, with 13 bases in the middle. The CDR3 extends over 14 amino acids. CDR3 in amino acids: CASSLDLGAVEAFF. In DNA, the CDR3 is TGTGCCAGCAGCTTAGATTTAGGCGCGGTTGAAGCTTTCTTT.

This clonotype has only a few counts. The chain uses TRBV7-9 and TRBJ1-1; TRBD1 matches at 7 bases. V shed 5 bases, J shed 5 bases, and the junction held 8 bases outside the gene matches. The germline V gene has CDR1 SEHNR and CDR2 FQNEAQ (reference sequence). The CDR3 loop spans 14 amino acids. The CDR3: CASSRTGAGTEAFF. In DNA, the CDR3 is TGTGCCAGCAGCCGAACAGGGGCCGGTACTGAAGCTTTCTTT.

The table lists this clonotype with a few counts. This chain links TRBV2 with TRBJ1-1; TRBD1 aligns across 8 bases. CDR3 length equals 18 residues. The V and J ends lost 5 bases and 4 bases, in that order; junction bases with no gene match: 18. The germline gives CDR1 SNHLY, CDR2 FYNNEI. The CDR3 DNA sequence: TGTGCCAGCAGTTCCTGGACAGGGCCGATTCAACGGGGCACTGAAGCTTTCTTT. This sequence encodes CASSSWTGPIQRGTEAFF. Filled out from reference TRBV2 and TRBJ1-1, the complete variable domain reads EPEVTQTPSHQVTQMGQEVILRCVPISNHLYFYWYRQILGQKVEFLVSFYNNEISEKSEIFDDQFSVERPDGSNFTLKIRSTKLEDSAMYFCASSSWTGPIQRGTEAFFGQGTRLTVV.

The chain employs TRBV7-2 and TRBJ2-7; D might be TRBD2 (5 bases). Trimming left V 5 bases short and J 2 bases short, with 16 bases between. CDR3 length: 15 amino acids. Germline V gene sequence: CDR1 SGHTA, CDR2 FQGNSA. CDR3 loop: CASSQVVGETYEQYF. CDR3 nucleotide sequence: TGTGCCAGCAGCCAAGTGGTCGGGGAAACCTACGAGCAGTACTTC.

This clonotype was recorded at least ten times. This chain connects TRBV11-2 to TRBJ1-6; weak D call: TRBD1 (5 bases). V was trimmed by 5 bases and J by 8 bases, leaving 19 bases between them. The germline CDR1 and CDR2 sequences are SGHAT and FQNNGV. This CDR3 is built from 16 residues. The CDR3: CASSNSRRAGHSPLHF. In DNA, the CDR3 is TGTGCCAGCAGCAACTCAAGGCGGGCAGGGCATTCACCCCTCCACTTT.

This clonotype appeared many times. The chain employs TRBV7-2 and TRBJ1-1; no firm D call. From germline, CDR1 is SGHTA and CDR2 FQGNSA. The CDR3 is made up of 11 amino acids. The germline V and J ends were trimmed by 1 base and 5 bases, with 2 bases remaining between them. CDR3 in DNA: TGTGCCAGCAGCTTAGTGACTGAAGCTTTCTTT. Residues: CASSLVTEAFF.

The DNA of the CDR3 is TGTGCCAGCAGCTCCGGACAGGGGGTTCCCGGGGAGCTGTTTTTT. Its protein is CASSSGQGVPGELFF. This sequence joins TRBV7-9 and TRBJ2-2, with TRBD1 identical over 10 bases. The CDR3 runs to 15 residues. Germline V lookup: CDR1 SEHNR, CDR2 FQNEAQ (reference sequence). J lost 6 bases, V lost 4 bases, and 5 bases had no gene match.

V gene TRBV10-3 combines with J gene TRBJ1-2; 8 nucleotides align to TRBD1. Germline values: CDR1 ENHRY, CDR2 SYGVKD. V shed 4 bases and J 8 bases; nucleotides not matched to a gene: 6. CDR3 length equals 13 residues. CDR3 in DNA: TGTGCCATCAGTGGGTACAGGGGGGGAGGCTACACCTTC. This encodes CAISGYRGGGYTF.